The clone carrying this TCR beta chain came up once. This record belongs to a study of control samples from healthy donors and cancer patients. Clones were read by immunoSEQ multiplex PCR, and TCRdb kept only the in-frame ones, dropping some. The sample holds about 160,000 clones, about 90% seen once. There are 11 residues in the CDR3. V dropped 1 base and J dropped 8 bases, with 6 bases sitting between them. CDR1 is SGHTA and CDR2 is FQGNSA in the germline V gene. The sample was blood. The chain recombines TRBV7-2 with TRBJ2-7; maybe TRBD2 (5 bases). This receptor was taken from a man younger than 40 in good health. The CDR3 sequence: CASSLGGKQYF. CDR3 in DNA: TGTGCCAGCAGCTTAGGAGGGAAGCAGTACTTC.